This T cell receptor (beta chain) was captured in a study of cytomegalovirus exposure and HLA in healthy donors. Study results and caveats: Researchers had no immune exposure information except CMV serostatus available. Specificity for CMV antigens was confirmed in vitro for three of the CMV-associated chains.

In regard to this clone: Its matching antigen is unknown.

PCR employed 60 Vbeta and 13 Jbeta primers. Clones were sequenced by immunoSEQ multiplex PCR, and TCRdb holds only the in-frame ones, with some missing. The sample carries under 200,000 clones, approximately 79% recorded once. The specimen was PBMCs. The receptor's source is a human donor in good health.

The CDR3 coding sequence is TGTGCCAGCAGTGCAGACAGGGGGCAAAATTCACCCCTCCACTTT. Its translation is CASSADRGQNSPLHF. V is TRBV27 and J is TRBJ1-6; 10 nucleotides line up with TRBD1. The CDR3 runs to 15 residues. V lost 5 bases and J lost 7; bases outside the gene matches: 5. Germline V gene sequence: CDR1 MNHEY, CDR2 SMNVEV (reference sequence).